The entry that follows covers one T cell receptor (beta chain) sequence. The antigen this receptor binds is unknown. The record has no base qualities; no much larger clone is one base away. TCR CDR3 regions were amplified from genomic DNA by multiplex PCR using the deep immunoSEQ assay. Extracted genomic DNA from each cell subset was distributed evenly across all wells of several immunoSEQ 96-well plates, and each plate was treated as a replicate. For unsorted PBMC, 250 to 350 ng of genomic DNA, equivalent to roughly 30,000 T cell genomes, went into each replicate PCR. Unsorted PBMC genomic DNA was sequenced across ten immunoSEQ deep assay plates. Purified libraries were quantified with a Qubit 3.0 fluorometer, sized on a Bioanalyzer 2100, and re-quantified with the KAPA Library Quantification kit. A separate single-read 150-cycle Illumina NextSeq 550 flow cell was used to sequence each immunoSEQ 96-well plate. As for the authors' bioinformatics: Because only junctional sequences without quality scores were contained in the immunoSEQ output, filtering matching that applied to full-length reads could not be performed. Sequences were annotated with PyIR, a Python wrapper for IgBLAST v1.9, using IMGT germline references to assign V/J genes and CDR3. Reads were removed for weak V/J assignments (E-value above 1e-6), missing CDR3, stop codons, out-of-frame junctions, or ambiguous translated residues. V3J clonotypes were defined as sequences sharing an identical inferred V gene, J gene, and CDR3 amino acid sequence. To compute the percentage overlap between repertoires, the number of shared unique clonotypes was divided by the size of the smaller repertoire. Repertoire richness was assessed with RTK rarefaction, the Chao1 estimator, and Recon v2.1 estimates of unobserved clonotypes. TCRdb carries this immuneACCESS record with in-frame sequences only. Its versions omit some clonotypes, under half of them owing to an unresolved V gene in the studies checked, with the rest unexplained. The DNA gave D and trimming, while V, J and clone size come from that table. Present in this sample are roughly 450,000 clones, approximately 79% of which were seen just once. The ten largest clones add up to over 10% of the sample.

This record comes from a study of shared clonotypes between healthy human individuals (dated by TCRdb to the early 2020s). Background on the whole study: The cohort comprised a couple of women and a few men aged 18 to 49 years. Each donor's leukapheresis produced roughly between roughly 0.85 and 10 billion PBMCs. To estimate repertoire size and how much clonotypes are shared between individuals, the study performed deep sequencing of blood TCR repertoires from about five healthy adults. Libraries were prepared and TCR repertoires were sequenced by different laboratories using diverse techniques, in order to increase sequencing depth and limit assay-specific biases. Broad study findings and their caveats: Because the study included a small number of donors, the genetic and exposure-history diversity represented was limited. Sampling was limited to blood, and TCR repertoires in tissue likely differ from TCR repertoires in blood. Based on pairwise subsampling, the degree of clonotype sharing among donors was expected to be affected by sequencing depth.

The donors were healthy, HIV-negative adults who had no recently reported acute infections or vaccinations. Every donor was a Caucasian adult living in Nashville, Tennessee, USA. For unsorted samples, 90 million or so PBMCs were counted, and genomic DNA was extracted using the QIAamp DNA Blood Mini kit. Blood was obtained by leukapheresis, after which PBMCs were separated by Ficoll-Histopaque density gradient centrifugation and cryopreserved in liquid nitrogen vapor phase. Counted from cysteine to phenylalanine, this CDR3 has 16 amino acids. The retained sequence is limited to the CDR3, 48 bases, with the frame set at the first base. Looking up the germline V gene yields CDR1 SGHTA and CDR2 FQGNSA. Ends trimmed: V by 5 bases, J by 5 bases; bases unmatched to a gene: 6.

The receptor comes from a woman between 40 and 55 years old in good health. Some clones in this sample may be carry-over from other donors' samples. The receptor chain draws on TRBV7-2 and TRBJ2-3; 14 of the junction bases match TRBD2. The sample taken for sequencing was PBMCs. Read as DNA, the sequence is TGTGCCAGCAGCCAGACTAGCGGGAGGGCCGGAGATACGCAGTATTTT. Translation gives CASSQTSGRAGDTQYF. Supplemented by the reference TRBV7-2 and TRBJ2-3 proteins around the CDR3, the complete variable domain is GAGVSQSPSNKVTEKGKDVELRCDPISGHTALYWYRQSLGQGLEFLIYFQGNSAPDKSGLPSDRFSAERTGGSVSTLTIQRTQQEDSAVYLCASSQTSGRAGDTQYFGPGTRLTVL.